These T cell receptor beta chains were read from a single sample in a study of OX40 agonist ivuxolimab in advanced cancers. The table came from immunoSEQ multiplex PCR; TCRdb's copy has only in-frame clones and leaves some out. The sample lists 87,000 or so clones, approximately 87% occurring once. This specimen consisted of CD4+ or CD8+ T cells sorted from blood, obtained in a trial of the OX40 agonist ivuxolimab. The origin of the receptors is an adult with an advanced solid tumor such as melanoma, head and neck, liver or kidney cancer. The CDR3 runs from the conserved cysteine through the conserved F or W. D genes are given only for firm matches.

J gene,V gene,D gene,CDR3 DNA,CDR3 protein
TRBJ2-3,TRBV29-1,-,TGCAGCGTTGAGTTGTTGGGTTCGACAGATACGCAGTATTTT,CSVELLGSTDTQYF
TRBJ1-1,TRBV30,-,TGTGCCTGCAGGGGTATGAACACTGAAGCTTTCTTT,CACRGMNTEAFF
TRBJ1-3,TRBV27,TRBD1,TGTGCCAGCAGAGCAACAGGGGGCGCAGGAAACACCATATATTTT,CASRATGGAGNTIYF
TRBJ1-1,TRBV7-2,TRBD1,TGTGCCAGCAGCCCAGAGGGGACAGGTGAAGGGAACACTGAAGCTTTCTTT,CASSPEGTGEGNTEAFF
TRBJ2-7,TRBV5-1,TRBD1,TGCGCCAGCAGCTGGGGACAGGGGGGCTACGAGCAGTACTTC,CASSWGQGGYEQYF
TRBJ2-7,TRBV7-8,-,TGTGCCAGCAGCAAAGGGGGAGGGACATTATCCTACGAGCAGTACTTC,CASSKGGGTLSYEQYF
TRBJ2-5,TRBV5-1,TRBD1,TGCGCCAGCAGCTTGTCCCTTACAGGGGCCCAAGAGACCCAGTACTTC,CASSLSLTGAQETQYF
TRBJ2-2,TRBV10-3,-,TGTGCCATCAGGACAGGCGAACACCGGGGAGCTGTTTTT,CAIRTGEHRGAVF
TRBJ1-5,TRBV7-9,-,TGTGCCAGCAGCGAAGGGCCGCTTAGCAATCAGCCCCAGCATTTT,CASSEGPLSNQPQHF
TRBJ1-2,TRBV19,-,TGTGCCAGTAGCCCCAAAATGGACTATGGCTACACCTTC,CASSPKMDYGYTF
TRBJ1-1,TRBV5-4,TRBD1,TGTGCCAGCAGCCATCCGACAGGGGCGGGGAACACTGAAGCTTTCTTT,CASSHPTGAGNTEAFF
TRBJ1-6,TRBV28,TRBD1,TGTGCCAGCACCATGGGACAGATGAGGAATTCACCCCTCCACTTT,CASTMGQMRNSPLHF
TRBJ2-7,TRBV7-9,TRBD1,TGTGCCAGCAGCGCGCCTACCGGGACAGGAAAGCCCTACGAGCAGTACTTC,CASSAPTGTGKPYEQYF
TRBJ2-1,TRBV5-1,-,TGCGCCAGCAGCTTGGGCCGCGACAATGAGCAGTTCTTC,CASSLGRDNEQFF
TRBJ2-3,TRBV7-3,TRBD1,TGTGCCAGCAGCTCGGGACAGGGGGTCAGAGATACGCAGTATTTT,CASSSGQGVRDTQYF
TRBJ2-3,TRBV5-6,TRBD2,TGTGCCAGCAGCTTGCCTCAGCTGGGACGAGCGGGGAACACAGATACGCAGTATTTT,CASSLPQLGRAGNTDTQYF
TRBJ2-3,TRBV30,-,TGTGCCTGGAGTGGATTTAGAGATACGCAGTATTTT,CAWSGFRDTQYF
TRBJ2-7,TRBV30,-,TGTGCCTGGAGGGACAACTACGAGCAGTACTTC,CAWRDNYEQYF
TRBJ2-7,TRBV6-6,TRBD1,TGTGCCAGCAGTAGCCCGGGACAGGAATGGTACGAGCAGTACTTC,CASSSPGQEWYEQYF
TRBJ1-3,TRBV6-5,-,TGTGCCAGCAGCCGAAGCATTCTCTCTGGAAACACCATATATTTT,CASSRSILSGNTIYF
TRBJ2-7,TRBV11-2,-,TGTGCCAGCAGGTTGGACGGTTCCTACGAGCAGTACTTC,CASRLDGSYEQYF
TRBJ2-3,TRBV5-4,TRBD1,TGTGCCAGCAGCCGGGACAGGGGTAACACAGATACGCAGTATTTT,CASSRDRGNTDTQYF
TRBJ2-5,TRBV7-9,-,TGTGCCAGCAGCTTTAAGGGGCGGTGGACCCAGTACTTC,CASSFKGRWTQYF